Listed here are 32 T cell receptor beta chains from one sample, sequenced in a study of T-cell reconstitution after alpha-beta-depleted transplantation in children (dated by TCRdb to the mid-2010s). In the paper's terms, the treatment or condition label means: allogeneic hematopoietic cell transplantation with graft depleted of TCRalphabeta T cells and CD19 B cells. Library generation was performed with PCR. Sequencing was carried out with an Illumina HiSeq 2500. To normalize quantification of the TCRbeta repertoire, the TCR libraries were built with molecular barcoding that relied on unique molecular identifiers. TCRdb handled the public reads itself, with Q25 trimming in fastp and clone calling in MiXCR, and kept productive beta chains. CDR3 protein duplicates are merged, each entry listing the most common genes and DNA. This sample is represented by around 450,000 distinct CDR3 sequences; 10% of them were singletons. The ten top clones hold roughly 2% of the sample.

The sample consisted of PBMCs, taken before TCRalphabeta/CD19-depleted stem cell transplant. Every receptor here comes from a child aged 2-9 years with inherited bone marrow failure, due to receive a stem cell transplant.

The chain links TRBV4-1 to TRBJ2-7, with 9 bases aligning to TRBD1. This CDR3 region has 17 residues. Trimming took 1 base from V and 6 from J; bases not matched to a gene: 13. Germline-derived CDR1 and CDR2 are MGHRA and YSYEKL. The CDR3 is CASSQVRGWTGDPEQYF. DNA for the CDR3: TGCGCCAGCAGCCAAGTCAGAGGCTGGACAGGGGATCCCGAGCAGTACTTC.

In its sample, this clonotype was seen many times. CDR3 DNA sequence: TGTGCCAGCAGCCAAGATGGGGTATGGAGCGGGAATCCGACCGGGGAGCTGTTTTTT. As protein: CASSQDGVWSGNPTGELFF. This chain uses TRBV4-2 with TRBJ2-2; 7 nucleotides match TRBD2. Germline V gives CDR1 LGHNA, CDR2 YNFKEQ. There are 19 residues in the CDR3. Trimming at V came to 0 bases and at J to 5 bases, leaving 15 bases not matched to a gene.

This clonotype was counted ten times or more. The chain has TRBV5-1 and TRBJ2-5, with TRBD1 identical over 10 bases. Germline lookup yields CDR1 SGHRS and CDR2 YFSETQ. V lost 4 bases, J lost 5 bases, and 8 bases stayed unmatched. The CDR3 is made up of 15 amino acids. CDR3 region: CASSPRQGARETQYF. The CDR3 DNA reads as TGCGCCAGCAGCCCTAGACAGGGGGCGCGTGAGACCCAGTACTTC.

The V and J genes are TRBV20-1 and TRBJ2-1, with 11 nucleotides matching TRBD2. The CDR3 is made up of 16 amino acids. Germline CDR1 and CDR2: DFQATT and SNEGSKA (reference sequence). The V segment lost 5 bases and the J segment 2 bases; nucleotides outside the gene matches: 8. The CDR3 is CSAGGLAGRPYNEQFF. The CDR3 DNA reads TGCAGTGCTGGAGGACTAGCGGGCCGTCCCTACAATGAGCAGTTCTTC.

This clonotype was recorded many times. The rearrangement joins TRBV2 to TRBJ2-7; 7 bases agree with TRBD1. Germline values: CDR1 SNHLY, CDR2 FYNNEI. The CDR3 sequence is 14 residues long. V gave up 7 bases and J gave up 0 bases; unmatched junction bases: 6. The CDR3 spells CASKTQGPSYEQYF. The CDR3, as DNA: TGTGCCAGCAAGACACAGGGGCCCTCCTACGAGCAGTACTTC.

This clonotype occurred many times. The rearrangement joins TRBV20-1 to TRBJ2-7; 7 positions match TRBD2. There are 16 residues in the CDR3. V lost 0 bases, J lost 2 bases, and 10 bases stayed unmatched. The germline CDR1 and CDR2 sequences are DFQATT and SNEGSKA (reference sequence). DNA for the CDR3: TGCAGTGCTAGAGATAGCGACCGGACTAGGGCCTACGAGCAGTACTTC. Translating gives CSARDSDRTRAYEQYF.

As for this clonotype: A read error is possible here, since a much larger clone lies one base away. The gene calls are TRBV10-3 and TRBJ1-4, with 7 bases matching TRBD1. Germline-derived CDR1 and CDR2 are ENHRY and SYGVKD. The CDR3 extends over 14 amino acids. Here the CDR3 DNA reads TGTGCCATCAGTCAGACAGGGCCTAATGAAAACCTGTTTTTT. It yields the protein CAISQTGPNENLFF.

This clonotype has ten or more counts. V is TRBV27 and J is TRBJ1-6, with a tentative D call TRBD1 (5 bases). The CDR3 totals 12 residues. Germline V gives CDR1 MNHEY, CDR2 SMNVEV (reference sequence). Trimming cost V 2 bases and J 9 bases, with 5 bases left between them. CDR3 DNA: TGTGCCAGCAGTTTACAGGGTTCACCCCTCCACTTT. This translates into CASSLQGSPLHF.

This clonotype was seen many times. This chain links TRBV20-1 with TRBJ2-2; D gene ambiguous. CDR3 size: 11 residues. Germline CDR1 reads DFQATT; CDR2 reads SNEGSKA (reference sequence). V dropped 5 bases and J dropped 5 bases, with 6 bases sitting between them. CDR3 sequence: CSALGTGELFF. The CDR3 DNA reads TGCAGTGCTCTCGGGACCGGGGAGCTGTTTTTT.

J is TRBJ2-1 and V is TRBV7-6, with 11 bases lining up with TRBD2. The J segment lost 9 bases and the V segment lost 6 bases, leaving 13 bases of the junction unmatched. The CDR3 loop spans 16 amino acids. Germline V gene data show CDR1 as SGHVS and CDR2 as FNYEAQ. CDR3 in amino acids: CASRNIAGGPGSEQFF. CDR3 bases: TGTGCCAGCAGAAACATAGCGGGAGGGCCAGGATCTGAGCAGTTCTTC.

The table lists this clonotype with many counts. The CDR3 DNA reads TGTGCCATCAGAGGGACTAGCGGGAGGAGCGAGCAGTACTTC. It specifies CAIRGTSGRSEQYF. The chain joins TRBV10-3 to TRBJ2-7; 15 positions match TRBD2. The CDR3 runs 14 residues. Germline V gene sequence: CDR1 ENHRY, CDR2 SYGVKD. V trimming: 6 bases; J trimming: 6 bases; junction bases outside the gene matches: 3.

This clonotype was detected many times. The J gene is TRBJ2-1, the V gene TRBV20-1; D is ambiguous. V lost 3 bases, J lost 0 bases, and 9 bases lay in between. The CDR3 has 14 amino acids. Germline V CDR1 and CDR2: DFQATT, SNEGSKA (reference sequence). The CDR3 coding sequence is TGCAGTGCTAGCACTATGAGCTCCTACAATGAGCAGTTCTTC. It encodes CSASTMSSYNEQFF.

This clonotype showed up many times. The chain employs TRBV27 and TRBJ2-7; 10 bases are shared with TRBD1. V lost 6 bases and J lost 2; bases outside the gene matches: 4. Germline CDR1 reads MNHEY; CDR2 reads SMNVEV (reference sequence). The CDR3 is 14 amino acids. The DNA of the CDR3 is TGTGCCAGCAGCCGTGGGACAGGGGCCTACGAGCAGTACTTC. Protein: CASSRGTGAYEQYF.

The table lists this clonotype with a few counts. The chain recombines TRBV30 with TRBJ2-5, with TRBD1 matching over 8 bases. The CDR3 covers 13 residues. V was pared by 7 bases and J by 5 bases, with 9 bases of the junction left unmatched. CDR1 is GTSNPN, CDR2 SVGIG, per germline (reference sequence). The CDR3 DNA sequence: TGTGCCTCTGCCCGGGACAGGTCCGAGACCCAGTACTTC. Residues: CASARDRSETQYF.

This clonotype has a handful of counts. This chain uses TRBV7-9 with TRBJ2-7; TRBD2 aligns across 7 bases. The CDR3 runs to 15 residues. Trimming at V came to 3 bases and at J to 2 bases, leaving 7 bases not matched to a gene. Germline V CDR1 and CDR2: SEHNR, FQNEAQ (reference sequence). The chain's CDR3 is CASSFRGRGAYEQYF. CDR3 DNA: TGTGCCAGCAGCTTTCGCGGGAGAGGGGCCTACGAGCAGTACTTC. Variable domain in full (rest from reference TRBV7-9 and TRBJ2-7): DTGVSQNPRHKITKRGQNVTFRCDPISEHNRLYWYRQTLGQGPEFLTYFQNEAQLEKSRLLSDRFSAERPKGSFSTLEIQRTEQGDSAMYLCASSFRGRGAYEQYFGPGTRLTVT.

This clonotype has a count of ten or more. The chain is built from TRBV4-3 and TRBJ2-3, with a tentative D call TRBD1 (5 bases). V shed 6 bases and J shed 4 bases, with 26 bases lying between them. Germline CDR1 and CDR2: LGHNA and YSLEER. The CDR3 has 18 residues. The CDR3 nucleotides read TGCGCCAGCAGAGCCCGTTGGGGCCCTAAGACGTTGGCAGATACGCAGTATTTT. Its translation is CASRARWGPKTLADTQYF.

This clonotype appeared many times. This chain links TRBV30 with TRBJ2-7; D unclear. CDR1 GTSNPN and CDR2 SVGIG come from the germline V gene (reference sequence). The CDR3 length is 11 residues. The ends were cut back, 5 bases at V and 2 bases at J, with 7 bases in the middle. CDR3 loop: CAWATAYEQYF. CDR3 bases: TGTGCCTGGGCTACAGCCTACGAGCAGTACTTC.

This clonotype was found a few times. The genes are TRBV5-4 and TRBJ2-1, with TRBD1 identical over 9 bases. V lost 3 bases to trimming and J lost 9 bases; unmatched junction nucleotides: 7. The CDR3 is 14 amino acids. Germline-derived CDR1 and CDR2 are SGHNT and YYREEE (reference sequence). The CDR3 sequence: CASSSGTGFGEQFF. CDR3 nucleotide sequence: TGTGCCAGCAGCTCCGGGACAGGGTTTGGTGAGCAGTTCTTC.

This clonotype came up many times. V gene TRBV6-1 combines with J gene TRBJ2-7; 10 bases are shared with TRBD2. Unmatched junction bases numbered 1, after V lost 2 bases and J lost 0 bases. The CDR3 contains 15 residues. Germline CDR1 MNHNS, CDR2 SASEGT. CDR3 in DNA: TGTGCCAGCAGTGAATGGACTAGCGGCTCCTACGAGCAGTACTTC. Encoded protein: CASSEWTSGSYEQYF.

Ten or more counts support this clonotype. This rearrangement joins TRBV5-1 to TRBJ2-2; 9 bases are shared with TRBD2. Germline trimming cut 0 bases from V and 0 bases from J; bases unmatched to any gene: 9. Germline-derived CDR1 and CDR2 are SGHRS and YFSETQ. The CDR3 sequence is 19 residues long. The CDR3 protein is CASSLAGVLAGSNTGELFF. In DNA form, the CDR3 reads TGCGCCAGCAGCTTGGCCGGGGTACTAGCGGGCTCGAACACCGGGGAGCTGTTTTTT.

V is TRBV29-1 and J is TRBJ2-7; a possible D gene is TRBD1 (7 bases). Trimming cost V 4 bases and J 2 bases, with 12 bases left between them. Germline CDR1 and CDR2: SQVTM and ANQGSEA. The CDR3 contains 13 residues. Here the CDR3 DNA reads TGCAGCGTTGGCCCAGGGGGGACCTACGAGCAGTACTTC. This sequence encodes CSVGPGGTYEQYF.

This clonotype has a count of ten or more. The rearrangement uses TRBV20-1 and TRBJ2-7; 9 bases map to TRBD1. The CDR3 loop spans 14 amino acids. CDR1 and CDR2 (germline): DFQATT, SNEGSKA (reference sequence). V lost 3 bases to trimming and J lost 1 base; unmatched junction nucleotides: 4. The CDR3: CSASQGQGSYEQYF. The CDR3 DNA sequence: TGCAGTGCTAGCCAGGGACAGGGTTCCTACGAGCAGTACTTC.

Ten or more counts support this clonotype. CDR3 DNA: TGTGCCAGCAGCCCTAGCGCGACAGCATACAATGAGCAGTTCTTC. The encoded protein is CASSPSATAYNEQFF. The chain couples TRBV6-2 or TRBV6-3 to TRBJ2-1, with a possible D match to TRBD2 (6 bases). This CDR3 region has 15 residues. V was shortened by 6 bases and J by 4 bases, with 16 bases between the two germline ends. Germline CDR1 MNHEY, CDR2 SVGEGT.

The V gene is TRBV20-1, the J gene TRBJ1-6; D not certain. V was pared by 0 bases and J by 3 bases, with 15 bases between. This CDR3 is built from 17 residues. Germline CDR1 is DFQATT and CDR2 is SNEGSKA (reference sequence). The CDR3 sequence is CSARELGSGGYNSPLHF. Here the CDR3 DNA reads TGCAGTGCTAGAGAACTCGGAAGCGGCGGCTATAATTCACCCCTCCACTTT.

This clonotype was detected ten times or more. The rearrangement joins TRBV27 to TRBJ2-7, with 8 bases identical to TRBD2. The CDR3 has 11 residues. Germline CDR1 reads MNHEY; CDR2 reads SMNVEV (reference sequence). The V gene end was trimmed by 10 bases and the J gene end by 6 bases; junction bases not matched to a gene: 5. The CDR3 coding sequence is TGTGCCACTCAAGCGGGAGTCGAGCAGTACTTC. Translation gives CATQAGVEQYF.

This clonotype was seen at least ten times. The CDR3 reads CASSQDSAWSSYNSPLHF. CDR3 bases: TGCGCCAGCAGCCAAGACAGTGCTTGGAGCTCCTATAATTCACCCCTCCACTTT. The rearrangement links TRBV4-3 to TRBJ1-6; D remains ambiguous. The germline V gene has CDR1 LGHNA and CDR2 YSLEER. Deletions cut 0 bases from V and 0 bases from J, with 12 bases between. This CDR3 has 18 amino acids.

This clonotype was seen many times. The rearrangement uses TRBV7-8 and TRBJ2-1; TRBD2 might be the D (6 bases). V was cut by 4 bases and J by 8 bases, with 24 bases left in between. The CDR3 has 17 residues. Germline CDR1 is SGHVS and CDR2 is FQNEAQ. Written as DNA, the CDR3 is TGTGCCAGCAGCTCCCACCTCTGGGGGAGGTACCCGGATGAGCAGTTCTTC. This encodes CASSSHLWGRYPDEQFF. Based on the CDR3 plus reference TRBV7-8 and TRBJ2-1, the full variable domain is GAGVSQSPRYKVAKRGQDVALRCDPISGHVSLFWYQQALGQGPEFLTYFQNEAQLDKSGLPSDRFFAERPEGSVSTLKIQRTQQEDSAVYLCASSSHLWGRYPDEQFFGPGTRLTVL.

The CDR3: CASSESTGGETQYF. CDR3 nucleotide sequence: TGCGCCAGCAGTGAGTCGACAGGGGGGGAGACCCAGTACTTC. The chain links TRBV10-1 to TRBJ2-5; 9 bases align to TRBD1. V was clipped by 0 bases and J by 5 bases; unmatched bases: 1. The germline CDR1 and CDR2 sequences are WNHNN and SYGVQD (reference sequence). The CDR3 is made up of 14 amino acids.

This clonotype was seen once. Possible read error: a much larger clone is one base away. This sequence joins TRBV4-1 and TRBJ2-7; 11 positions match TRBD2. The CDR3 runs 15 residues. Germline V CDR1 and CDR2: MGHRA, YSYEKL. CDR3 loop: CASSQGTSGLYGQYF. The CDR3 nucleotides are TGCGCCAGCAGCCAAGGGACTAGCGGGCTGTACGGGCAGTACTTC.

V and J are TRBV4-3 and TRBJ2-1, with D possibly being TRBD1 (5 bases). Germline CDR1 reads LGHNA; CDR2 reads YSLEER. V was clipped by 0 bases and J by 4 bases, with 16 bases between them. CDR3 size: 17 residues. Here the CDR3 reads CASSQDGEGVAYNEQFF. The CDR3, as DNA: TGCGCCAGCAGCCAAGATGGAGAAGGGGTGGCGTACAATGAGCAGTTCTTC.

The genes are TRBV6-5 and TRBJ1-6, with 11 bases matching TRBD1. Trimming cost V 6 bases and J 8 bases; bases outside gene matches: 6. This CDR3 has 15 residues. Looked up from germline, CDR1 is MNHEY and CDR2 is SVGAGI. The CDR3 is CASSRGQGGYSPLHF. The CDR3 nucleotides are TGTGCCAGCAGCCGGGGACAGGGGGGCTATTCACCCCTCCACTTT.

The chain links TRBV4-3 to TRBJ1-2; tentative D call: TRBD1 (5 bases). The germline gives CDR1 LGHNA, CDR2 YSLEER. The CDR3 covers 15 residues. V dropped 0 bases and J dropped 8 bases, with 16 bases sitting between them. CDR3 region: CASSQDAPQGVGYTF. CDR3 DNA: TGCGCCAGCAGCCAAGATGCCCCCCAAGGGGTCGGCTACACCTTC.